The clone carrying this T cell receptor beta chain occurred a few times. Its specificity is unknown. One heparinised blood draw, averaging about 0.11 L, came from each donor. V was clipped by 1 base and J by 2 bases, with 9 bases between them. CDR3 length: 14 residues. CDR1 is SEHNR and CDR2 is FQNEAQ in the germline V gene (reference sequence). The sample comes from a study of beta chain features in type 1 diabetes. Study information: Patients looked much like healthy donors when it came to age, gender and cell yields.

Study-wide results and limits: TCRB CDR3 length was moderately but significantly reduced in all four CD4+ subsets of Type 1 diabetes patients. Researchers reported that naive, central memory and Treg TCRB repertoires appeared more similar in patients than in healthy donors. VDJ junctions sequenced from type 1 diabetes patients showed fewer insertions and more deletions.

Every isolated RNA sample was fully reverse transcribed, so sequencing captured expressed TCRB transcripts. The data were produced by immunoSEQ multiplex PCR, yet TCRdb's version contains in-frame clones alone and is incomplete. The data contain around 360,000 clones, around 12% of them singletons. The gene calls are TRBV7-9 and TRBJ2-7, with D possibly matching TRBD2 (5 bases). This receptor was taken from a woman under 30 with type 1 diabetes. Sample: naive CD4+ T cells from blood. CDR3 DNA: TGTGCCAGCAGCTTAGACGGAGGAGCCTACGAGCAGTACTTC. It specifies CASSLDGGAYEQYF.